These 11 T cell receptor beta chains were all obtained from the same sample, sequenced in a study of Ad26.COV2.S vaccination and SARS-CoV-2 variants. Treatment specified: around 19 received Ad26.COV2.S at low or high dose, single or two shots; roughly five received placebo; per-sample allocation not given. Each sample was drawn 63 days after the first injection (of vaccine or placebo). Generated by immunoSEQ multiplex PCR, the TCRdb table keeps only in-frame clones and is missing some. The sample lists some 250,000 clones; over 75% were seen once. The input for sequencing was peripheral blood, taken in a trial of Ad26.COV2.S vaccine versus placebo. Every receptor here comes from a person aged 18-60 years who received the Ad26.COV2.S COVID-19 vaccine or a placebo.

The CDR3 sequence is CASRAGGGPNEKLFF. DNA of the CDR3: TGTGCCAGCAGGGCGGGTGGAGGACCTAATGAAAAACTGTTTTTT. V and J are TRBV2 and TRBJ1-4; no clear D gene. Per the germline V gene, CDR1 is SNHLY and CDR2 is FYNNEI. The CDR3 has 15 residues. The V and J ends lost 6 bases and 3 bases respectively, with 14 bases between them.

V and J are TRBV28 and TRBJ1-6; D is unresolved. Germline CDR1 reads MDHEN; CDR2 reads SYDVKM. The CDR3 totals 13 residues. The germline V and J ends were trimmed by 8 bases and 7 bases, with 12 bases remaining between them. The CDR3 bases are TGTGCCAGCTTTCCGGTCGGAAATTCACCCCTCCACTTT. Protein sequence: CASFPVGNSPLHF.

The chain joins TRBV30 to TRBJ2-7, with D possibly matching TRBD1 (5 bases). CDR1 and CDR2 (germline): GTSNPN, SVGIG (reference sequence). This CDR3 contains 12 residues. The V end was cut by 4 bases, the J end by 5 bases, with 12 bases between. Here the CDR3 DNA reads TGTGCCTGGACCCAGGGTACCCACGAGCAGTACTTC. Translating it yields CAWTQGTHEQYF.

J is TRBJ2-5 and V is TRBV19, with TRBD1 matching 8 bases. Germline V CDR1 and CDR2: LNHDA, SQIVND (reference sequence). Trimming removed 6 bases from V and 1 base from J; junction bases left unmatched: 10. The CDR3 covers 16 residues. In DNA form, the CDR3 reads TGTGCCAGTAGCAGGACAGGGAACATCTTCCAAGAGACCCAGTACTTC. Protein sequence: CASSRTGNIFQETQYF. Full variable domain (outside the CDR3, taken from reference TRBV19 and TRBJ2-5): DGGITQSPKYLFRKEGQNVTLSCEQNLNHDAMYWYRQDPGQGLRLIYYSQIVNDFQKGDIAEGYSVSREKKESFPLTVTSAQKNPTAFYLCASSRTGNIFQETQYFGPGTRLLVL.

The chain combines TRBV10-3 with TRBJ2-7, with D unclear. The V end was cut by 5 bases, the J end by 5 bases, with 7 bases between. The germline V gene has CDR1 ENHRY and CDR2 SYGVKD. The CDR3 sequence is 11 residues long. CDR3 DNA sequence: TGTGCCATCAGTACCTCGGACGAGCAGTACTTC. This encodes CAISTSDEQYF.

This clone was seen a single time. The chain links TRBV21-1 to TRBJ2-7; no check of the table's D call, TRBD1, against the DNA was made. TRBV21-1 is a listed pseudogene. This CDR3 contains 13 residues. CDR3 sequence: CASRGQGLSEQYF. CDR3 in DNA: TGTGCCAGCAGGGGACAGGGACTATCCGAGCAGTACTTC.

The genes are TRBV7-3 and TRBJ2-5, with 8 bases lining up with TRBD2. The germline V gene has CDR1 SGHTA and CDR2 FQGTGA. The trim removed 5 bases at V and 4 bases at J, leaving 12 bases unmatched. The CDR3 has 16 residues. As DNA, the CDR3 is TGTGCCAGCAGCCCAACAGGAGGGCGGGGGGTAGAGACCCAGTACTTC. This codes for CASSPTGGRGVETQYF.

For this clone: Other DNA sequences in this specimen translate into the identical CDR3. CDR3 sequence: CSARSNEQFF. The CDR3 nucleotides read TGCAGTGCTAGGTCGAATGAGCAGTTCTTC. J is TRBJ2-1 and V is TRBV20-1, with D hard to call. The CDR3 consists of 10 residues. Germline V lookup: CDR1 DFQATT, CDR2 SNEGSKA (reference sequence). The germline V and J ends were trimmed by 3 bases and 7 bases, with 4 bases remaining between them.

The gene calls are TRBV12-5 and TRBJ2-7, with D possibly matching TRBD1 (5 bases). CDR1 is LGHNT and CDR2 is FRNRAP in the germline V gene. V was trimmed by 0 bases and J by 5 bases, leaving 20 bases between them. This CDR3 comprises 17 residues. As DNA, the CDR3 is TGTGCTAGTGGTTTGGTCGTTATTAGGGGCGAGTCTAACGAGCAGTACTTC. This gives the protein CASGLVVIRGESNEQYF.

The J gene is TRBJ1-1, the V gene TRBV3-1 (or the pseudogene TRBV3-2), with a weak D call TRBD1 (6 bases). Germline-derived CDR1 and CDR2 are LGHDT and YNNKEL (reference sequence). V was clipped by 1 base and J by 4 bases, with 13 bases between them. This CDR3 is 15 amino acids long. In DNA, the CDR3 is TGTGCCAGCAGCCAAGGGGTAGGGGGTGTCACTGAAGCTTTCTTT. Translated, it gives CASSQGVGGVTEAFF.

In its sample, this clone was seen a few times. This chain links TRBV5-1 with TRBJ1-2, with a weak D call TRBD1 (5 bases). The CDR3 sequence is 13 residues long. Germline V gene sequence: CDR1 SGHRS, CDR2 YFSETQ. Trimming removed 0 bases from V and 4 bases from J, with 7 bases in between. CDR3 in DNA: TGCGCCAGCAGCTTGGAAGGGGCCTATGGCTACACCTTC. Its protein product is CASSLEGAYGYTF.